This TCR beta chain was identified in a study of cytomegalovirus exposure and HLA in healthy donors (TCRdb year 2017). About the study as a whole: According to an earlier analysis of around 600 of the donors, about 179 million T cells yielded roughly 100 million unique TCR beta sequences and 250 to 350 Gb of sequence data. All discovery cohort repertoires had been generated on a single sequencing platform. The study aimed to test whether cataloging public T cell receptors could reveal signatures of past pathogen exposure. The T cell repertoires of 700 or so subjects were profiled by immunosequencing and related to cytomegalovirus serostatus. In an earlier analysis of 587 of the donors, high-throughput TCR beta sequencing was used to judge whether each TCR beta V gene segment behaved as functional or pseudogenic. Of the approximately 400 genotyped donors, 65% to 90% fell in the genetic ancestry cluster associated with self-reported Caucasian donors. Among several hundred genotyped donors of the cohort, an average of approximately 220,000 unique TCR beta nucleotide sequences was sequenced per donor, of which 15% to 20% were non-productive. In a later analysis, previously published TCR beta repertoires from 550 to 700 donors were re-analyzed and high-resolution HLA genotyping was added so that TCR occurrence patterns could be studied. High-throughput TCR immunosequencing, statistical association of individual TCRs with disease status, and machine learning were combined to predict cytomegalovirus infection status. A handful of DR-DQ haplotypes were treated as single units for association and clustering because of strong linkage in the cohort. Donor age, sex, ethnicity and CMV serostatus were collected together with the repertoire data. Class I and class II HLA loci were covered by the typing at four-digit resolution. Typing coverage differed by locus: A, B, C, DRB1 and DQB1 were typed in roughly 620-640 donors, DQA1 in about 500, DPA1 in 600 to 610, and DPB1 in about 450. In addition to the first cohort of around 670 subjects, a separate validation cohort of under 150 different subjects was used. Approximately 310 gigabases of sequencing data and tens of millions of unique TCR sequences were included in an early release covering several hundred HLA-typed donors. Rather than drawing on any new phenotypic data, the later analysis identified candidate immune exposures from TCR beta sequences and the way those sequences occurred across donors. A later genetic analysis used genome-wide SNP genotypes for about 65% of the roughly 670 donors, treating that subset as a discovery cohort.

The cohort comprised fewer than 700 healthy bone marrow donors. All cohort members were sampled while nominally healthy, although unrecorded immune exposures were likely present. The donor was CMV seropositive and belonged to the group of more than 250 seropositive cohort members. Each donor provided a peripheral blood sample, and peripheral blood mononuclear cells were used for TCR beta sequencing. Genomic DNA was extracted from the blood cell samples with the Qiagen DNeasy Blood Extraction Kit. Remarks on this clone: The target of this receptor is not known. The record has no base qualities; no much larger clone is one base away.

The CDR3 has 14 amino acids, counting the end cysteine and phenylalanine. Only the CDR3 DNA stays, 42 bases, in frame from base 1. Germline trimming: 4 bases from V, 3 bases from J; junction bases outside gene matches: 3. CDR1 and CDR2 (SGHDT, YYEEEE) derive from the germline V gene. Overall results and qualifications from the work: Most TCR sequences were seen in very few donors, while some public TCRs were found in many individuals. In both the original and validation cohorts, the classifier was reported to diagnose cytomegalovirus status with high specificity and sensitivity. In an earlier analysis of about 600 of the donors, most TCR beta V segments appeared in productive rearrangements about 87% or about 30% of the time, broadly matching IMGT annotations. A later analysis reported that several top co-occurrence clusters appeared linked to parvovirus B19, influenza, CMV and Epstein-Barr virus. Roughly uniform sequencing depth across donors was assumed in presence/absence analyses, although this assumption may not hold. A total of about 180 TCR beta chains were listed by the study as associated with cytomegalovirus. In vitro tests confirmed that a few of the cytomegalovirus-associated TCR beta chains recognize cytomegalovirus antigens. In a later analysis, most CMV-associated TCR beta chains were found to appear HLA-restricted, with HLA associations seemingly driven largely by CMV exposure. The authors suggested that the approach could potentially be extended to other disease states and immunological phenotypes. Correlated functional status among segregating V segments might reflect linkage disequilibrium, but an unknown experimental factor could not be ruled out. Some IMGT-functional V segments, including TRBV6-2 and TRBV6-3, could not be distinguished by the 87-base-pair reads and were therefore excluded. In a later genetic analysis, a missense DCLRE1C variant was associated with V-gene and J-gene trimming of TCR beta chains, and the association was replicated in an independent cohort. A cluster of highly shared sequence variants was judged likely to be a technical artifact of the sequencing pipeline. At a false discovery rate of 0.05, a later analysis linked about 16,000 TCR beta sequences to specific HLA alleles. A further reported finding was that TCR beta sequences accurately predicted the HLA-A and HLA-B alleles for most subjects in the first cohort. Compared with equally common non-associated chains, HLA-associated TCR beta chains in a later analysis were more clonally expanded and had lower generation probabilities. When HLA alleles, especially DR and DQ, strongly co-occurred, attributing TCR associations to individual alleles was difficult. A later analysis found that TCR association rates varied across HLA loci, with DRB1 alleles showing the most associated TCRs and HLA-C alleles the fewest. CMV serostatus was the only immune exposure information available for the cohort. HLA typing was unavailable for some donors at each locus, so association tests used only the typed subset. In this cohort, only TCR beta chains were sequenced, and detectable features were limited by the absence of alpha or paired-chain data. Compared with the roughly 670-donor mean, donors in an Asian-associated ancestry cluster had fewer N-insertions in productive TCRs, according to a later genetic analysis. The earlier analysis of nearly 600 of the donors excluded seventeen rarely observed V segments, including chromosome 9 orphons, because counts were too low.

The protocol used for the library was the immunoSEQ multiplex PCR assay. For the multiplex PCR, a mixture combining 60 forward primers for TCR Vbeta segments and 13 reverse primers for TCR Jbeta segments was used. Amplification of the CDR3 region of rearranged TCR beta genes was performed with a multiplex PCR assay on genomic DNA. The amplified TCR beta libraries were sequenced on the Illumina HiSeq System as 87-base-pair reads. As for the original processing: In a later analysis, some 80 million unique TCR beta chains were counted across the 650 to 750 repertoires, and around 10 million of these chains were shared by at least two donors. To remove PCR and sequencing errors, raw reads were error-corrected and collapsed into unique sequences using a nearest-neighbor algorithm that merged closely related sequences. Alignment of CDR3 sequences to IMGT reference sequences was used to assign V, D and J gene segments. Each retained sequence needed at least a six-nucleotide match to both a V gene segment and a J gene segment. Rearrangements were called productive when the CDR3 lacked stop codons and stayed in frame with V and J; all others were non-productive. Following IMGT convention, CDR3 was defined as the stretch from the second conserved V-encoded cysteine up to the conserved J-encoded phenylalanine. The earlier analysis of about 560 of the donors excluded any sequence lacking an unambiguous match to a single V gene segment. An earlier analysis of just under 600 of the donors called V segments functional above 56.7% productive rearrangements and segregating when the between-donor standard deviation exceeded 5%. A statistical classification framework was built for diagnosing cytomegalovirus status from the catalog of TCR beta chain sequences. V and J gene assignment, in a later analysis, came from comparing TCR nucleotide sequences with IMGT/GENE-DB human TR gene sequences. The TCRdist pipeline was used in a later analysis to assign CDR3 sequences and most-parsimonious VDJ recombination scenarios. In a later analysis, every TCR beta chain was defined by the combination of its CDR3 amino acid sequence and its V-gene family, and reads without a unique V-gene family were dropped. In a later analysis, approximately 640 highly shared, low-generation-probability nucleotide sequences were removed to address suspected cross-contamination and a sequencing artifact. In a later analysis, a clonal expansion index for each public chain was calculated from normalized within-repertoire ranks of inferred template counts. Generation probabilities in a later analysis came from a VDJ recombination model fitted to out-of-frame rearrangements, and those results were checked against IGoR. A later analysis scored TCR-TCR, TCR-HLA and TCR-CMV co-occurrence with hypergeometric tests, applying a repertoire-size bias correction to TCR pairs. False discovery rates were estimated in a later analysis by permuting HLA or CMV assignments 20 times. In a later analysis, co-occurring TCRs were grouped using DBSCAN, and TCRdist sequence similarity was added for clustering within HLA-allele-positive subsets. Repertoires with fewer than 30,000 or more than 120,000 public chains, plus five repertoires with anomalous nucleotide sharing, were excluded from co-occurrence clustering. As stored in TCRdb, this immuneACCESS dataset retains in-frame rearrangements with V and J assigned. A fraction of the clones does not appear; measured against another copy, unresolved V genes explain less than half of the discrepancy, and the remainder lacks a known reason. That table supplies the V and J calls and clone size; D and trimming were determined from the DNA. This sample lists 300,000 or so clones; approximately 84% were detected once. 1.5% to 2.5% of the sample belongs to the ten largest clones.

The receptor comes from a woman aged 40 to 49 in good health and CMV-seropositive. Rearrangement joined TRBV5-6 to TRBJ2-1, with TRBD2 identical over 8 junction bases. The sample consisted of PBMCs. The nucleotide sequence reads as follows: TGTGCCAGCAGCAAGGGACTAGTCTACAATGAGCAGTTCTTC. Its translation is CASSKGLVYNEQFF.